These T cell receptor beta chains were read from a single sample in a study of follicular helper T cells after annual influenza vaccination. Measured with immunoSEQ multiplex PCR; TCRdb has only the in-frame clones, and not every one. The sample shows approximately 5,000 clones, roughly 83% of them seen only once. The source was CXCR5+ CD38- circulating T follicular helper cells from blood, collected 7 days after influenza vaccination. These receptors came from an adult who received the influenza vaccine. Both conserved end residues are part of each CDR3. Each record gives: J gene, V gene, D gene, clone size, CDR3 protein, CDR3 DNA. D genes are given only for firm matches. Rows may omit the clone size; those that give it use once, few, many or a size class.

>TRBJ1-3|TRBV14|NA|NA
CASSQSGNTIYF
TGTGCCAGCAGTCAATCTGGAAACACCATATATTTT
>TRBJ2-1|TRBV5-1|NA|NA
CASSFQAEQFF
TGCGCCAGCAGCTTCCAGGCAGAGCAGTTCTTC
>TRBJ2-5|TRBV29-1|NA|NA
CSVEGAEGGETQYF
TGCAGCGTTGAAGGAGCGGAGGGGGGAGAGACCCAGTACTTC
>TRBJ1-1|TRBV27|NA|NA
CASRSGGEVTEAFF
TGTGCCAGCAGGTCCGGCGGGGAGGTAACTGAAGCTTTCTTT
>TRBJ1-4|TRBV2|NA|few
CASRQDYNEKLFF
TGTGCCAGCAGACAGGATTATAATGAAAAACTGTTTTTT
>TRBJ2-1|TRBV9|TRBD1|NA
CASSVVPSDRAYNEQFF
TGTGCCAGCAGCGTAGTACCCTCGGACAGGGCTTACAATGAGCAGTTCTTC
>TRBJ2-5|TRBV4-1|TRBD2|NA
CASSQGAGGETQYF
TGCGCCAGCAGCCAAGGGGCGGGGGGGGAGACCCAGTACTTC
>TRBJ2-7|TRBV7-9|NA|NA
CASIPPGGGGSYEQYF
TGTGCCAGCATTCCCCCGGGGGGAGGGGGCAGCTACGAGCAGTACTTC
>TRBJ2-2|TRBV4-1|NA|NA
CASSQFEAGELFF
TGCGCCAGCAGCCAATTTGAAGCCGGGGAGCTGTTTTTT
>TRBJ1-1|TRBV7-2|TRBD1|NA
CASSLVGQPLKTEAFF
TGTGCCAGCAGCTTAGTGGGACAGCCCCTAAAGACTGAAGCTTTCTTT
>TRBJ2-5|TRBV5-4|TRBD1|NA
CASSFHTGVEGETQYF
TGTGCCAGCAGCTTTCACACAGGGGTAGAGGGGGAGACCCAGTACTTC
>TRBJ1-4|TRBV7-8|TRBD1|NA
CASSLRDRGEKLFF
TGTGCCAGCAGCTTGCGGGACAGGGGTGAAAAACTGTTTTTT
>TRBJ2-7|TRBV5-1|NA|NA
CASSRVRAVEQYF
TGCGCCAGCAGCCGAGTCCGAGCGGTCGAGCAGTACTTC
>TRBJ2-7|TRBV5-4|TRBD1|NA
CASGTQGVYEQYF
TGTGCCAGCGGAACACAGGGGGTCTACGAGCAGTACTTC
>TRBJ2-7|TRBV18|NA|few
CASSLQGYEGEQYF
TGTGCCAGCTCACTGCAGGGGTATGAGGGCGAGCAGTACTTC
>TRBJ2-5|TRBV11-2|NA|NA
CASSYGQYRETQYF
TGTGCCAGCAGCTACGGACAGTACCGAGAGACCCAGTACTTC
>TRBJ1-2|TRBV14|NA|NA
CASSPLGQPHYGYTF
TGTGCCAGCAGCCCCCTCGGACAGCCACACTATGGCTACACCTTC
>TRBJ1-2|TRBV27|NA|NA
CASSAQGWGGYTF
TGTGCCAGCAGTGCTCAGGGGTGGGGAGGCTACACCTTC
>TRBJ2-7|TRBV6-5|TRBD2|once
CASSPPGRETFLLYF
TGTGCCAGCAGTCCCCCCGGGCGGGAGACCTTCCTTTTATACTTC